This T cell receptor (beta chain) is from a study of OX40 agonist ivuxolimab in advanced cancers. Looking at the study overall: Ivuxolimab, which targeted the costimulatory receptor OX40 (CD134), was an agonistic, fully human IgG2 monoclonal antibody. The monotherapy dose-escalation portion (N = 52 patients) of the phase I ivuxolimab trial is reported in the paper. Among the approximately 54 dose-escalation patients, 19 had hepatocellular carcinoma, 15 melanoma, 9 renal cell carcinoma and 9 head and neck cancer. A male proportion of almost 85% and a mean age of approximately 62 years, ranging from roughly 23 to 90, were recorded for the dose-escalation cohort. Three dose-escalation patients achieved partial responses, one with hepatocellular carcinoma and two with cutaneous melanoma. Intravenous ivuxolimab was administered to patients every 2 weeks at six dose levels: 0.01, 0.1, 0.3, 1.5, 3 and 10 mg/kg. The purpose of peripheral TCRbeta sequencing was to test whether ivuxolimab changed TCR sequence diversity and led to clonal T-cell expansion. Prior anti-PD-1, anti-PD-L1 or anti-CTLA-4 therapy was permitted, and about two fifths of dose-escalation patients had received checkpoint inhibitors.

For sequencing of the TCRbeta CDR3 region, genomic DNA was extracted from the sorted cells. TCRbeta CDR3 regions were sequenced using the immunoSEQ Assay. TCRdb holds this immuneACCESS table with in-frame rearrangements only. Some clones are missing; in checked studies, unresolved V genes explain under half, and the rest has no known cause. Counted in this sample were about 42,000 clones; more than 70% of them appeared once. The ten largest clones represent about 14% of the sample. The full study reports these points: In the 0.1-3.0 mg/kg groups, partial responders had among the lowest normalized peripheral clonal expansion, particularly in CD8+ T cells. At doses from 0.1 to 3.0 mg/kg, clonal expansion was seen in both CD4+ and CD8+ blood T cells between baseline and week 6. Low levels of normalized T-cell clonal expansion were also seen in some patients who did not respond. The antigen specificity of the peripheral T cells that underwent clonal expansion was not determined. On average, CD8+ T cells showed more expanded clones than CD4+ T cells after ivuxolimab.

Germline trimming amounts to 7 bases on V and 3 bases on J, with 8 as the count of junction bases outside the gene matches. Taken from the germline V gene, the CDR1 and CDR2 loops are MDHEN and SYDVKM. The CDR3, from cysteine to phenylalanine, totals 14 residues. The kept DNA is CDR3 alone, 42 bases in frame from the first base. The trial excluded patients who had a history of autoimmune disease or who were on systemic immunosuppression. In every dose cohort, peripheral blood was drawn for TCR sequencing at baseline, cycle 4 day 1, and cycle 7 day 1. The samples were drawn from a first-in-human, open-label, multicenter phase I dose-escalation trial of ivuxolimab. Adults with locally advanced or metastatic melanoma, renal cell carcinoma, hepatocellular carcinoma or head and neck squamous cell carcinoma were enrolled in the trial. Before TCR sequencing, CD4+ T cells and CD8+ T cells from peripheral blood were sorted into separate populations.

As for this clone: Its antigen remains unidentified. Base qualities are not at hand, and no much larger clone is one base apart.

The sequence is built from TRBV28 and TRBJ2-7; the central 8 bases match TRBD2. The TCR originated in an adult with an advanced solid tumor such as melanoma, head and neck, liver or kidney cancer. This material consisted of CD4+ or CD8+ T cells sorted from blood, taken in a trial of the OX40 agonist ivuxolimab. The CDR3 loop reads CASKLAGGHYEQYF. Here is the DNA: TGTGCCAGCAAGTTGGCGGGGGGACACTACGAGCAGTACTTC.